Presented here are 15 T cell receptor beta chains from one specimen sequenced in a study of T cell responses to AZD1222 COVID-19 vaccine. Clones were read by immunoSEQ multiplex PCR, and TCRdb kept only the in-frame ones, dropping some. The table has under 150,000 clones, 88% seen once. The input for sequencing was peripheral blood, taken on day 0 of AZD1222 vaccination. Receptor source: an adult in good health.

The chain joins TRBV18 to TRBJ2-5; 7 nucleotides agree with TRBD2. This CDR3 region has 15 residues. Germline lookup yields CDR1 KGHSH and CDR2 LQKENI. V lost 3 bases to trimming and J lost 4 bases; unmatched junction nucleotides: 8. The CDR3 loop reads CASSPGFASGETQYF. DNA for the CDR3: TGTGCCAGCTCACCCGGTTTCGCTAGCGGAGAGACCCAGTACTTC. Variable domain in full (rest from reference TRBV18 and TRBJ2-5): NAGVMQNPRHLVRRRGQEARLRCSPMKGHSHVYWYRQLPEEGLKFMVYLQKENIIDESGMPKERFSAEFPKEGPSILRIQQVVRGDSAAYFCASSPGFASGETQYFGPGTRLLVL.

The chain joins TRBV29-1 to TRBJ1-1; 9 positions match TRBD1. The germline V gene has CDR1 SQVTM and CDR2 ANQGSEA. The CDR3 has 13 residues. The V segment lost 7 bases and the J segment 4 bases; nucleotides outside the gene matches: 7. This CDR3 is CSATDRGGTEAFF. DNA of the CDR3: TGCAGCGCGACCGACAGGGGGGGCACTGAAGCTTTCTTT.

The rearrangement uses TRBV29-1 and TRBJ1-1; D is unclear. This CDR3 is built from 10 residues. CDR1 is SQVTM, CDR2 ANQGSEA, per germline. Trimming pared 4 bases from V and 10 bases from J, leaving 10 bases between. CDR3 sequence (DNA): TGCAGCGTTGTGGAGGTTGGAGCTTTCTTT. Translation: CSVVEVGAFF.

The chain couples TRBV19 to TRBJ1-2; D not certain. This CDR3 has 18 residues. V lost 7 bases, J lost 4 bases, and 28 bases lay in between. The V gene's germline CDR1 is LNHDA and CDR2 SQIVND (reference sequence). Here the CDR3 reads CASTHTDPVHTAFYGYTF. The DNA of the CDR3 is TGTGCCAGTACCCATACCGACCCGGTTCACACGGCTTTCTATGGCTACACCTTC.

The CDR3 sequence: CASSLSPRQGNSPLHF. The CDR3 region has the DNA TGTGCCAGCAGCTTGAGCCCCCGACAGGGGAATTCACCCCTCCACTTT. V and J are TRBV5-5 and TRBJ1-6, with 8 bases lining up with TRBD1. V shed 1 base, J shed 7 bases, and the junction held 7 bases outside the gene matches. This CDR3 is 16 amino acids long. Germline V gene lookup returns CDR1 SGHKS and CDR2 YYEKEE (reference sequence).

The chain carries TRBV21-1 and TRBJ1-6; TRBD1 is the table's D call, not checked against the DNA. TRBV21-1 is described as a pseudogene. The CDR3 contains 18 residues. The CDR3 region has the DNA TGTGCCAGCAGCAAACGGAAGCGGACAGGGGTCGGGAATTCACCCCTCCACTTT. Translating it yields CASSKRKRTGVGNSPLHF.

The rearrangement uses TRBV3-1 (or the pseudogene TRBV3-2) and TRBJ2-3; D gene ambiguous. Germline V gene lookup returns CDR1 LGHDT and CDR2 YNNKEL (reference sequence). The CDR3 spans 18 residues. V was clipped by 0 bases and J by 2 bases, with 18 bases between them. CDR3 DNA sequence: TGTGCCAGCAGCCAAGATCCTGGGAAAGAAGTGGACACAGATACGCAGTATTTT. Translation gives CASSQDPGKEVDTDTQYF.

The CDR3 nucleotides are TGTGCCAGCAGCTTAAGGGGAGAAGGGGGTCTCAACTATGGCTACACCTTC. The encoded protein is CASSLRGEGGLNYGYTF. The chain couples TRBV7-9 to TRBJ1-2, with TRBD1 as a possible D gene (6 bases). The CDR3 is 17 residues long. In germline, CDR1 is SEHNR, CDR2 FQNEAQ (reference sequence). Between the trimmed V and J ends, which lost 2 bases and 2 bases, there was a span of 18 bases.

The V gene is TRBV6-5, the J gene TRBJ2-1; 8 bases agree with TRBD2. Germline CDR1 is MNHEY and CDR2 is SVGAGI. This CDR3 region has 16 residues. Trimming cost V 1 base and J 4 bases; bases outside gene matches: 6. The CDR3 bases are TGTGCCAGCAGTTACTGGGCTAGCGGGTTATACAATGAGCAGTTCTTC. Translated: CASSYWASGLYNEQFF.

The chain recombines TRBV4-3 with TRBJ1-2; D gene uncertain. This CDR3 contains 15 residues. The germline V gene encodes CDR1 LGHNA and CDR2 YSLEER. The V and J ends lost 1 base and 3 bases respectively, with 12 bases between them. The CDR3 reads CASSQGPTGDYGYTF. The CDR3 DNA reads TGCGCCAGCAGCCAAGGTCCTACCGGAGACTATGGCTACACCTTC.

This clone was detected once. This chain joins TRBV5-4 and TRBJ2-3; a possible D gene is TRBD2 (5 bases). CDR1 and CDR2 (germline): SGHNT, YYREEE (reference sequence). The CDR3 consists of 17 residues. V lost 4 bases and J 4 bases, leaving 22 bases between the germline ends. The CDR3 region has the DNA TGTGCCAGCAGCCACGGACGAGGGCGAAACTATGCAGATACGCAGTATTTT. Translating it yields CASSHGRGRNYADTQYF. The variable domain in full, completed from reference TRBV5-4 and TRBJ2-3, reads ETGVTQSPTHLIKTRGQQVTLRCSSQSGHNTVSWYQQALGQGPQFIFQYYREEENGRGNFPPRFSGLQFPNYSSELNVNALELDDSALYLCASSHGRGRNYADTQYFGPGTRLTVL.

The chain couples TRBV5-8 to TRBJ1-6; no definite D call. Germline CDR1 and CDR2: SGHTS and YDEGEE. V lost 5 bases and J lost 0, with 12 bases in between. The CDR3 spans 16 residues. The DNA for the CDR3 is TGTGCCAGCAGAGGCACCGGGCACTCCTATAATTCACCCCTCCACTTT. This gives the protein CASRGTGHSYNSPLHF.

The J gene is TRBJ2-7, the V gene TRBV3-1 (or the pseudogene TRBV3-2); TRBD2 agrees at 8 bases. Germline V CDR1 and CDR2: LGHDT, YNNKEL (reference sequence). The CDR3 sequence is 14 residues long. V gave up 4 bases and J gave up 3 bases; unmatched junction bases: 5. The CDR3 is CASSRGGPFYEQYF. In DNA form, the CDR3 reads TGTGCCAGCAGCCGCGGGGGGCCCTTCTACGAGCAGTACTTC.

V usage is TRBV7-8 and J usage is TRBJ1-3; D might be TRBD1 (5 bases). The CDR3 length is 15 residues. The V and J ends lost 5 bases and 8 bases respectively, with 19 bases between them. From germline, CDR1 is SGHVS and CDR2 FQNEAQ. The CDR3 here is CASSDRDGRSDTIYF. DNA for the CDR3: TGTGCCAGCAGCGACCGGGACGGTCGCTCGGACACCATATATTTT.

The V call is TRBV7-2, the J call TRBJ1-3, with D possibly being TRBD1 (6 bases). CDR1 SGHTA and CDR2 FQGNSA come from the germline V gene. V shed 2 bases and J shed 8 bases, with 10 bases lying between them. This CDR3 has 13 residues. The CDR3 protein is CASSLWGADTIYF. In nucleotides, the CDR3 is TGTGCCAGCAGCTTATGGGGGGCAGACACCATATATTTT.